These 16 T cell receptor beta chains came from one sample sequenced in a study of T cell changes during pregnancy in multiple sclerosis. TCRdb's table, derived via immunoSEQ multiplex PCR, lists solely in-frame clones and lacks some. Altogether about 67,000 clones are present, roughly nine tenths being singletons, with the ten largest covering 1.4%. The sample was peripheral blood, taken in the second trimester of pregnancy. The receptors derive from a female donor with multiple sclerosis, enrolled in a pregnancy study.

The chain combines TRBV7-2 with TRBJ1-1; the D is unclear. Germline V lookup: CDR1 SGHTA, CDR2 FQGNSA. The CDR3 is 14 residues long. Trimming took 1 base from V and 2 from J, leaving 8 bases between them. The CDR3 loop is CASSLVRGNTEAFF. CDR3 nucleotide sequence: TGTGCCAGCAGCTTAGTTCGAGGTAACACTGAAGCTTTCTTT.

The CDR3 region has the DNA TGTGCCAGTAGTATAAAGGCCAAGGCGGGCACTGAAGCTTTCTTT. Its protein is CASSIKAKAGTEAFF. This chain uses TRBV19 with TRBJ1-1; D not resolved. CDR3 size: 15 residues. Germline V gives CDR1 LNHDA, CDR2 SQIVND (reference sequence). V dropped 2 bases and J dropped 4 bases, with 14 bases sitting between them.

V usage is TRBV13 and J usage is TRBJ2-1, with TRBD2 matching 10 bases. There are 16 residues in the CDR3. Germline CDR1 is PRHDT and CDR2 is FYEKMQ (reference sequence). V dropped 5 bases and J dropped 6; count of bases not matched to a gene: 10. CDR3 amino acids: CASSIPAGGPGNEQFF. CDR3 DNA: TGTGCCAGCAGCATACCAGCGGGAGGGCCGGGCAATGAGCAGTTCTTC. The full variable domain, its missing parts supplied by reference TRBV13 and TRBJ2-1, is AAGVIQSPRHLIKEKRETATLKCYPIPRHDTVYWYQQGPGQDPQFLISFYEKMQSDKGSIPDRFSAQQFSDYHSELNMSSLELGDSALYFCASSIPAGGPGNEQFFGPGTRLTVL.

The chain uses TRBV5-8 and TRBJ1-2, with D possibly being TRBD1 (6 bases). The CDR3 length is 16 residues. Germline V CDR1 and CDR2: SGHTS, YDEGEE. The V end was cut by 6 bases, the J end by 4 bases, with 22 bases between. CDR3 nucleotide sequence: TGTGCCAGCATTAAACCCCCGGGGGGGCTGATCTATGGCTACACCTTC. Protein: CASIKPPGGLIYGYTF.

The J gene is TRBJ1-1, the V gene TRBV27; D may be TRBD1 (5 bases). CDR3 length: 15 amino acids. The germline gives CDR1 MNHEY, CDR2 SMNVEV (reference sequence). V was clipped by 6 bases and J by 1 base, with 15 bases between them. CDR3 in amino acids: CASRPPGRSNTEAFF. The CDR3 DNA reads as TGTGCCAGCAGACCCCCAGGGCGATCGAACACTGAAGCTTTCTTT.

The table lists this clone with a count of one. CDR3 nucleotide sequence: TGTGCCAGCAGCAGGACAGGAGGGGAAAGAGAAGCTTTCTTT. This codes for CASSRTGGEREAFF. The V and J genes are TRBV7-2 and TRBJ1-1, with TRBD1 matching 7 bases. From germline, CDR1 is SGHTA and CDR2 FQGNSA. The V and J ends lost 5 bases and 8 bases, in that order; junction bases with no gene match: 11. The CDR3 spans 14 residues.

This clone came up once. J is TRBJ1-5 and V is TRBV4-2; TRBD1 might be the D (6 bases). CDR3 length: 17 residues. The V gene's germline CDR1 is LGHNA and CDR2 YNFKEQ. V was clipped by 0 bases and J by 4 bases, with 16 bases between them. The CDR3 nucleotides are TGTGCCAGCAGCCAAGAATCTACAGGGAGGGAGAATCAGCCCCAGCATTTT. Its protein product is CASSQESTGRENQPQHF.

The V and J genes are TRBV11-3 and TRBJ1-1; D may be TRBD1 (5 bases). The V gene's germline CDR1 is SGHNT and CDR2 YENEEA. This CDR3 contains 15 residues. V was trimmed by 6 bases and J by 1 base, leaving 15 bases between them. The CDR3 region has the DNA TGTGCCAGCAGTTCCAGAACCGGGGGGAACACTGAAGCTTTCTTT. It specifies CASSSRTGGNTEAFF.

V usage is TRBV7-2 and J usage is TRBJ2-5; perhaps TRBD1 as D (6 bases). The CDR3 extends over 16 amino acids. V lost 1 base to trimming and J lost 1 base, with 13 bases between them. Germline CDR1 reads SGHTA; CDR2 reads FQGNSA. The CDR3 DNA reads TGTGCCAGCAGCTTAGGGGCACAGGGCACCCAAGAGACCCAGTACTTC. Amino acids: CASSLGAQGTQETQYF.

The CDR3 spells CASSGTGTEAFF. CDR3 nucleotides: TGTGCCAGCAGCGGGACAGGCACTGAAGCTTTCTTT. This rearrangement joins TRBV9 to TRBJ1-1, with 7 bases matching TRBD1. In germline, CDR1 is SGDLS, CDR2 YYNGEE. V was clipped by 3 bases and J by 4 bases; unmatched bases: 0. This CDR3 contains 12 residues.

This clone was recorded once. CDR3 loop: CASSLWTEGTEAFF. The DNA of the CDR3 is TGTGCCAGCAGCTTATGGACGGAGGGGACTGAAGCTTTCTTT. The V and J genes are TRBV11-2 and TRBJ1-1; tentatively, D is TRBD1 (5 bases). The CDR3 consists of 14 residues. V gave up 2 bases and J gave up 5 bases, with 12 bases separating them. CDR1 SGHAT and CDR2 FQNNGV come from the germline V gene. Together with reference TRBV11-2 and TRBJ1-1, the CDR3 gives the full variable domain: EAGVAQSPRYKIIEKRQSVAFWCNPISGHATLYWYQQILGQGPKLLIQFQNNGVVDDSQLPKDRFSAERLKGVDSTLKIQPAKLEDSAVYLCASSLWTEGTEAFFGQGTRLTVV.

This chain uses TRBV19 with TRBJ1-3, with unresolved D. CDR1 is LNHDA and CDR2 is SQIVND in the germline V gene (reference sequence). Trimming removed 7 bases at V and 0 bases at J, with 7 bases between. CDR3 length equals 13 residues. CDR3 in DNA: TGTGCCAGTAACTGTAGCTCTGGAAACACCATATATTTT. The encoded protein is CASNCSSGNTIYF.

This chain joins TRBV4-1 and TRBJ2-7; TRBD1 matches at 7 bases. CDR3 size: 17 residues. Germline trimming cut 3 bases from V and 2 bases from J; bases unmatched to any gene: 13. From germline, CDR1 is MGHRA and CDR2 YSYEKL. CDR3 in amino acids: CASSHATGQQNPYEQYF. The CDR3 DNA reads TGCGCCAGCAGCCATGCGACGGGACAGCAAAACCCCTACGAGCAGTACTTC.

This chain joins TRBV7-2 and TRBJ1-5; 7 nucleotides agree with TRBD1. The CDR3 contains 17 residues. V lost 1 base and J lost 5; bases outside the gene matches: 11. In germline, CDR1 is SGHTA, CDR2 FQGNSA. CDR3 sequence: CASSLVVSDRSDQPQHF. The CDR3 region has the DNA TGTGCCAGCAGCTTAGTAGTGTCGGACAGGAGCGATCAGCCCCAGCATTTT.

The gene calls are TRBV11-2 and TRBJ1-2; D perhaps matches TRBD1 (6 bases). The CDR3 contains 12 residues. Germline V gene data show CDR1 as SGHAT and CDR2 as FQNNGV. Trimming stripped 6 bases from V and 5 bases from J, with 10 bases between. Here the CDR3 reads CASSYTGYGYTF. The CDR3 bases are TGTGCCAGCAGTTACACAGGGTATGGCTACACCTTC.

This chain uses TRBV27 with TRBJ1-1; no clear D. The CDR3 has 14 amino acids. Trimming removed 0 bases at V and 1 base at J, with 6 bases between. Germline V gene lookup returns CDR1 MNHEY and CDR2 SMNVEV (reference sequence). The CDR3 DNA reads TGTGCCAGCAGTTTATCATCAGGGAACACTGAAGCTTTCTTT. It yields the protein CASSLSSGNTEAFF.